The clone carrying this T cell receptor (beta chain) was seen just once. The data were obtained in a study of blood T cell repertoires in COVID-19. About the research overall: PBMCs, B-cell-depleted T cells, or T cells provided the cDNA or gDNA that made up the material.

Assay: immunoSEQ multiplex PCR; the TCRdb copy retains only in-frame clones and omits some. The sample shows about 400,000 clones, 80% to 90% of them seen only once. Per germline, CDR1 SGHRS and CDR2 YFSETQ. The CDR3 length is 13 residues. Trimming took off 4 bases at V and 3 bases at J, with 10 bases between the two ends. This chain links TRBV5-1 with TRBJ1-1; a weak D match, TRBD1 (6 bases). Sequenced input: peripheral blood. The source is a man in his forties with acute or convalescent COVID-19. Here the CDR3 DNA reads TGCGCCAGCAGCCAAGGACAGTACACTGAAGCTTTCTTT. Protein product: CASSQGQYTEAFF.